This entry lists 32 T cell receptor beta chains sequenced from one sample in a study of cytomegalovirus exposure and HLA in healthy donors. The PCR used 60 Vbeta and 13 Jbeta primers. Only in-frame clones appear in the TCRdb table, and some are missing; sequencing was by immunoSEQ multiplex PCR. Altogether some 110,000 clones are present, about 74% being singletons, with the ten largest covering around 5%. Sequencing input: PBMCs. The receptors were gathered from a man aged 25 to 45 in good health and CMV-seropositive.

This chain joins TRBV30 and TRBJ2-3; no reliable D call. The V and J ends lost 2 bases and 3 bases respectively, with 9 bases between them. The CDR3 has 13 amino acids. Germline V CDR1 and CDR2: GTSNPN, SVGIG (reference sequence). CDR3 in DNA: TGTGCCTGGAGTATTACCGGGACAGATACGCAGTATTTT. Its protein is CAWSITGTDTQYF.

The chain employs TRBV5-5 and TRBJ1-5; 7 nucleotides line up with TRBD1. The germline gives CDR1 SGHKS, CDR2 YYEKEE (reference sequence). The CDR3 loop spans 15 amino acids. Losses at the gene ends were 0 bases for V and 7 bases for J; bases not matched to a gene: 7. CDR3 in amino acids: CASSLGQGSSQPQHF. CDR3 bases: TGTGCCAGCAGCTTGGGACAGGGCTCTTCCCAGCCCCAGCATTTT.

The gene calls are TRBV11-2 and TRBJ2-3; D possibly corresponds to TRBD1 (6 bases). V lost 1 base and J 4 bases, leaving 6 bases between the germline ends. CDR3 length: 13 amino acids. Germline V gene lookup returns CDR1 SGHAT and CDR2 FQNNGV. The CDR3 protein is CASSLAGADTQYF. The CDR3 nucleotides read TGTGCCAGCAGCTTAGCAGGGGCAGATACGCAGTATTTT.

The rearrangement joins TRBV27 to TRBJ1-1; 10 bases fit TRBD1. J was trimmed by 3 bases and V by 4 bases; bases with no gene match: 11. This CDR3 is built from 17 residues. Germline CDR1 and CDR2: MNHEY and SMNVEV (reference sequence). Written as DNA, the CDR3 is TGTGCCAGCAGTTCCGGGACAGGGGCCAATAGGGACACTGAAGCTTTCTTT. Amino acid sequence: CASSSGTGANRDTEAFF.

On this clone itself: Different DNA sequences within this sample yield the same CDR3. The CDR3 bases are TGTGCCAGCAGCCCTGGTGGGGGAGGCACTGAAGCTTTCTTT. This encodes CASSPGGGGTEAFF. The rearrangement links TRBV11-3 to TRBJ1-1, with D tentatively TRBD1 (5 bases). The germline CDR1 and CDR2 sequences are SGHNT and YENEEA. The CDR3 has 14 residues. V shed 5 bases and J shed 4 bases, with 14 bases lying between them. Full variable domain (outside the CDR3, taken from reference TRBV11-3 and TRBJ1-1): EAGVVQSPRYKIIEKKQPVAFWCNPISGHNTLYWYLQNLGQGPELLIRYENEEAVDDSQLPKDRFSAERLKGVDSTLKIQPAELGDSAVYLCASSPGGGGTEAFFGQGTRLTVV.

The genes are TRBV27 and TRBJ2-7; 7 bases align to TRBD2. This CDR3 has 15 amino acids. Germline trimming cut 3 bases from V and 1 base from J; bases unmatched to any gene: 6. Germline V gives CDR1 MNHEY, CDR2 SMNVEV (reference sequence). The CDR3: CASSFAGRGSYEQYF. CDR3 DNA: TGTGCCAGCAGTTTCGCGGGGCGGGGGTCCTACGAGCAGTACTTC.

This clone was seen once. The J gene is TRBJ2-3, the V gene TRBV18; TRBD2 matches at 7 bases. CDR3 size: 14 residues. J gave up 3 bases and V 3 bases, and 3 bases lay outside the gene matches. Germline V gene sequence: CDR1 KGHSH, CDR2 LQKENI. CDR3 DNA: TGTGCCAGCTCACCGGGGACTACGACAGATACGCAGTATTTT. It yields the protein CASSPGTTTDTQYF.

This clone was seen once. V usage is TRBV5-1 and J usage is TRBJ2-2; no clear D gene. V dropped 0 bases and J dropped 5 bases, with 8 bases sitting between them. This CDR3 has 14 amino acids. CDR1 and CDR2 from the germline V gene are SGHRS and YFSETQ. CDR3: CASSLGPETGELFF. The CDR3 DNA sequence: TGCGCCAGCAGCTTGGGGCCGGAGACCGGGGAGCTGTTTTTT.

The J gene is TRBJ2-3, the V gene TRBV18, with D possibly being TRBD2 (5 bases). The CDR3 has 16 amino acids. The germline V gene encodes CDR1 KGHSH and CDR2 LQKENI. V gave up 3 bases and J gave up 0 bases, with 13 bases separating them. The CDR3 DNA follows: TGTGCCAGCTCACCCTGGTTACTAGAGAGCACAGATACGCAGTATTTT. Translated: CASSPWLLESTDTQYF. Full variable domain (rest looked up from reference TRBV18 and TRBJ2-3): NAGVMQNPRHLVRRRGQEARLRCSPMKGHSHVYWYRQLPEEGLKFMVYLQKENIIDESGMPKERFSAEFPKEGPSILRIQQVVRGDSAAYFCASSPWLLESTDTQYFGPGTRLTVL.

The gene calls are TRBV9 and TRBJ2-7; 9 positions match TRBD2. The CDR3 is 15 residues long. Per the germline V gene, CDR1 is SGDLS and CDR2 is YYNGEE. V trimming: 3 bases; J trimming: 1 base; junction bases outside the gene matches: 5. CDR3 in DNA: TGTGCCAGCAGCGGGGGCAGCGGGGGGTCCTACGAGCAGTACTTC. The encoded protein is CASSGGSGGSYEQYF.

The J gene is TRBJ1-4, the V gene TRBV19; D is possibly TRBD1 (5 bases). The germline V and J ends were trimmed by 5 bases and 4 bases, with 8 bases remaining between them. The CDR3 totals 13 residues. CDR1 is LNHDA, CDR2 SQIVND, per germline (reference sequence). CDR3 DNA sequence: TGTGCCAGTAGTGGCAGGGTTAATGAAAAACTGTTTTTT. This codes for CASSGRVNEKLFF.

Written as DNA, the CDR3 is TGTGCCAGCAGCAAGGGGCGCCTGGGTGGCAGGGGGCCGATGAGGGGCAACACCGGGGAGCTGTTTTTT. Translating gives CASSKGRLGGRGPMRGNTGELFF. The rearrangement uses TRBV21-1 and TRBJ2-2; whether TRBD1, the table's D call, matches the DNA was not checked. TRBV21-1 constitutes a pseudogene. The CDR3 sequence is 23 residues long.

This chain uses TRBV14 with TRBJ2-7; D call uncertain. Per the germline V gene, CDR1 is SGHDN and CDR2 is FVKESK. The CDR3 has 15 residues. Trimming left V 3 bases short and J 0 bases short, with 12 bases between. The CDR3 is CASSQGLWNSYEQYF. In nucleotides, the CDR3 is TGTGCCAGCAGCCAGGGCCTTTGGAACTCCTACGAGCAGTACTTC. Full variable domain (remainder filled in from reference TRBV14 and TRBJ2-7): EAGVTQFPSHSVIEKGQTVTLRCDPISGHDNLYWYRRVMGKEIKFLLHFVKESKQDESGMPNNRFLAERTGGTYSTLKVQPAELEDSGVYFCASSQGLWNSYEQYFGPGTRLTVT.

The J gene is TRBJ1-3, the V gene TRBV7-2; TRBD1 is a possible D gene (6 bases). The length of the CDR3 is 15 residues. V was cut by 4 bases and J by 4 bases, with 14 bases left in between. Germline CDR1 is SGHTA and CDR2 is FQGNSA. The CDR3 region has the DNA TGTGCCAGCAGCTCCGTCCCAGGGGTAGGAAACACCATATATTTT. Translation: CASSSVPGVGNTIYF.

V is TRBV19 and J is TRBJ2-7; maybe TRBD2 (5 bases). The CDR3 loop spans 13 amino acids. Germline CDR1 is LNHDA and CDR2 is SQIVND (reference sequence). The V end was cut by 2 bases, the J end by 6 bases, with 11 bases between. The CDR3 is CASSISAGGEQYF. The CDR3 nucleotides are TGTGCCAGTAGTATATCGGCGGGTGGCGAGCAGTACTTC.

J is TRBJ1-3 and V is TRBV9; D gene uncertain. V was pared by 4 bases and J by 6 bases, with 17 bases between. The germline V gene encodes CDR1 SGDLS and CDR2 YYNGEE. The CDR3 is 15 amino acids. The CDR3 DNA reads TGTGCCAGCAGCCCCTTGACAAATGGTGAAAACACCATATATTTT. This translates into CASSPLTNGENTIYF.

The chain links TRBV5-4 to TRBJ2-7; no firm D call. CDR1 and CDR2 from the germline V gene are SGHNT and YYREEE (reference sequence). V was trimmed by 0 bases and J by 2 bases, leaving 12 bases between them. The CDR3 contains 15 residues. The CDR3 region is CASSLGVGTTYEQYF. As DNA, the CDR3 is TGTGCCAGCAGCTTGGGGGTGGGCACCACCTACGAGCAGTACTTC.

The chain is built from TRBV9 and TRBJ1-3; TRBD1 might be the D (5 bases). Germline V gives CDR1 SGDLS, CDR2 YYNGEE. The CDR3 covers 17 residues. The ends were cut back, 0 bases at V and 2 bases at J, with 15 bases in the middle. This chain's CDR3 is CASSVVGDYGAGNTIYF. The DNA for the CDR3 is TGTGCCAGCAGCGTAGTTGGGGACTACGGTGCTGGAAACACCATATATTTT.

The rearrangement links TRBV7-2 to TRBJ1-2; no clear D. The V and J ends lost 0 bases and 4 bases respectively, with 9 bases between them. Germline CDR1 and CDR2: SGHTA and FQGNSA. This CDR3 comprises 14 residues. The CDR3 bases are TGTGCCAGCAGCTTAGCAGGCAGGCTCTATGGCTACACCTTC. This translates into CASSLAGRLYGYTF. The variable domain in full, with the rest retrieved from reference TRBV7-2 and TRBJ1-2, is GAGVSQSPSNKVTEKGKDVELRCDPISGHTALYWYRQSLGQGLEFLIYFQGNSAPDKSGLPSDRFSAERTGGSVSTLTIQRTQQEDSAVYLCASSLAGRLYGYTFGSGTRLTVV.

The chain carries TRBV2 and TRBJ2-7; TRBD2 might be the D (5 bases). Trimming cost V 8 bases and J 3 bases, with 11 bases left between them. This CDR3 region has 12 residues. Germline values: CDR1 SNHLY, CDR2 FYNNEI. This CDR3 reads CASEIGNYEQYF. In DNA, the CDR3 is TGTGCCAGCGAGATCGGGAACTACGAGCAGTACTTC.

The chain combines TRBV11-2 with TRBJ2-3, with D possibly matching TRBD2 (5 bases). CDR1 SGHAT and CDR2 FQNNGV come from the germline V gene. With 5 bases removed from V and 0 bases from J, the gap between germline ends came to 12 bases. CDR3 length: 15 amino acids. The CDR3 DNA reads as TGTGCCAGCAGCCACGGACGGAGGAGCACAGATACGCAGTATTTT. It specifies CASSHGRRSTDTQYF.

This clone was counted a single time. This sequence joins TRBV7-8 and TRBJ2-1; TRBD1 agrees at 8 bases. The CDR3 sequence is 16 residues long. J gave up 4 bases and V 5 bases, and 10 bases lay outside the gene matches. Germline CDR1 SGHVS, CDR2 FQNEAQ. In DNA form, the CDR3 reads TGTGCCAGCAGCCCATCAGGGAGGACAGGGTACAATGAGCAGTTCTTC. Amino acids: CASSPSGRTGYNEQFF.

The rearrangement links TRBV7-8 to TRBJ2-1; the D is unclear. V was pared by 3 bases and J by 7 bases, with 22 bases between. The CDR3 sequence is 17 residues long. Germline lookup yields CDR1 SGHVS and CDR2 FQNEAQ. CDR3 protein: CASSFEVYPLGRNEQFF. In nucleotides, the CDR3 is TGTGCCAGCAGCTTTGAGGTATACCCTCTGGGTCGTAATGAGCAGTTCTTC.

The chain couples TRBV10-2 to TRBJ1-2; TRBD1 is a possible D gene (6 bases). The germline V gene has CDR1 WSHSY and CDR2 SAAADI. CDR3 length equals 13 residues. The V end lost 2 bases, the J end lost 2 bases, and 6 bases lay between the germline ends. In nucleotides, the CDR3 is TGCGCCAGCAGTGAGCAGGGGAACTATGGCTACACCTTC. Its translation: CASSEQGNYGYTF.

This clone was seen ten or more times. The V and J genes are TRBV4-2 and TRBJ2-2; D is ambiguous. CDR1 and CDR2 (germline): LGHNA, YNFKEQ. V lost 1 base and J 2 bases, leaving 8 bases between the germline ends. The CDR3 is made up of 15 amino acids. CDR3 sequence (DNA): TGTGCCAGCAGCCAAGGCGTCACCAACACCGGGGAGCTGTTTTTT. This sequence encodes CASSQGVTNTGELFF.

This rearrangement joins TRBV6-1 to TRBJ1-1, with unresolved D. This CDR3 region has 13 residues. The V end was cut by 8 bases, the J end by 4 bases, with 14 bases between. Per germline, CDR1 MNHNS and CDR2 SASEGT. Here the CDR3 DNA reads TGTGCCAGCGGCGTAGGAAGAGGCACTGAAGCTTTCTTT. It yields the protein CASGVGRGTEAFF.

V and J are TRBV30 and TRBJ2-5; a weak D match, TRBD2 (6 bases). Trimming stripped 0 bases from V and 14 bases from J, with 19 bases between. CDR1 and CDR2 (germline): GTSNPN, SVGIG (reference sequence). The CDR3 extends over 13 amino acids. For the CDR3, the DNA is TGTGCCTGGAGTGTTTCATCCGGGAGACATCACTACTTC. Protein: CAWSVSSGRHHYF.

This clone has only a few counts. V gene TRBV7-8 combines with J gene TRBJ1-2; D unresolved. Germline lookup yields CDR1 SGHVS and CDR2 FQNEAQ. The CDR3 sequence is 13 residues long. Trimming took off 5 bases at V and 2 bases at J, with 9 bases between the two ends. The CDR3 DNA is TGTGCCAGCAGCCCGAGAGAGAACTATGGCTACACCTTC. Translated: CASSPRENYGYTF.

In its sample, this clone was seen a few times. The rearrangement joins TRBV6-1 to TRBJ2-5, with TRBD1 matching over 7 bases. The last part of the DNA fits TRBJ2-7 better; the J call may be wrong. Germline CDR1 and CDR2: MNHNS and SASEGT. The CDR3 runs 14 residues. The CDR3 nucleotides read TGTGCCAGCAGTCCCACAGGGGCCCCCTACGAGCAGTACTTC. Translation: CASSPTGAPYEQYF.

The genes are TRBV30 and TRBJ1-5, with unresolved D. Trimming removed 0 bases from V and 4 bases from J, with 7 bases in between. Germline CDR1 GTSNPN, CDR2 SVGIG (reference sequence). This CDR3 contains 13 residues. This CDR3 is CAWSVHHNQPQHF. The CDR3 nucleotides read TGTGCCTGGAGTGTACACCATAATCAGCCCCAGCATTTT.

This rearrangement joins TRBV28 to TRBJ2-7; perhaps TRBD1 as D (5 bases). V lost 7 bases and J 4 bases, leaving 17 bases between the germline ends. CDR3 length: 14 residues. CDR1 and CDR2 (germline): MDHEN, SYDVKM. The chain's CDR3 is CASTRAGPDYEQYF. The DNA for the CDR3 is TGTGCCAGCACCCGGGCAGGGCCAGATTACGAGCAGTACTTC.

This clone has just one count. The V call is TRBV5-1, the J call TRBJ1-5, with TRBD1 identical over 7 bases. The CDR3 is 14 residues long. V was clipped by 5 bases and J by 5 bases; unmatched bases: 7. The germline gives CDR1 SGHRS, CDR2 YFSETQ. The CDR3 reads CASREGAEDQPQHF. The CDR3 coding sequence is TGCGCCAGCAGGGAGGGGGCTGAGGATCAGCCCCAGCATTTT.